The 13 T cell receptor beta chains below all came from one sample that was sequenced in a study of blood T cell repertoires in COVID-19. This table comes from immunoSEQ multiplex PCR, and its TCRdb copy is limited to in-frame clones, with some not included. The repertoire holds nearly 350,000 clones, about 87% seen once, with 6% to 7% in the top ten. The sample was peripheral blood. Receptors were obtained from a woman between 50 and 59 years old with COVID-19, enrolled during active disease.

This clone was counted a single time. This chain connects TRBV10-3 to TRBJ2-7; TRBD1 aligns across 7 bases. CDR1 and CDR2 (germline): ENHRY, SYGVKD. The CDR3 length is 15 residues. V was pared by 4 bases and J by 1 base, with 7 bases of the junction left unmatched. CDR3 region: CAISGRQGSSYEQYF. CDR3 DNA: TGTGCCATCAGTGGAAGACAGGGAAGTTCCTACGAGCAGTACTTC.

The V and J genes are TRBV12-3 or TRBV12-4 and TRBJ1-2; possibly TRBD1 for D (6 bases). The CDR3 has 12 amino acids. V dropped 11 bases and J dropped 6 bases, with 16 bases sitting between them. The CDR3 reads CALLGAADGYTF. The CDR3 DNA sequence: TGTGCCCTTCTGGGGGCTGCGGATGGCTACACCTTC.

This clone came up once. This rearrangement joins TRBV18 to TRBJ2-3, with 7 bases identical to TRBD2. Losses at the gene ends were 3 bases for V and 4 bases for J; bases not matched to a gene: 4. Looked up from germline, CDR1 is KGHSH and CDR2 is LQKENI. CDR3 size: 14 residues. CDR3 coding DNA: TGTGCCAGCTCACCTGGACTAGTATCAGATACGCAGTATTTT. Its translation is CASSPGLVSDTQYF.

This chain uses TRBV11-2 with TRBJ1-1; D is ambiguous. Trimming removed 7 bases at V and 7 bases at J, with 16 bases between. The CDR3 loop spans 13 amino acids. Germline V CDR1 and CDR2: SGHAT, FQNNGV. The CDR3 bases are TGTGCCAGCAAACGCAATGTCCCAGATGAAGCTTTCTTT. Amino acids: CASKRNVPDEAFF. The full variable domain, with the rest looked up from reference TRBV11-2 and TRBJ1-1, is EAGVAQSPRYKIIEKRQSVAFWCNPISGHATLYWYQQILGQGPKLLIQFQNNGVVDDSQLPKDRFSAERLKGVDSTLKIQPAKLEDSAVYLCASKRNVPDEAFFGQGTRLTVV.

CDR3 in amino acids: CASSISSGGFTDTQYF. The DNA of the CDR3 is TGTGCCAGCAGCATTTCTAGCGGGGGATTCACAGATACGCAGTATTTT. The rearrangement uses TRBV5-4 and TRBJ2-3, with 10 bases lining up with TRBD2. CDR1 is SGHNT, CDR2 YYREEE, per germline (reference sequence). The CDR3 is made up of 16 amino acids. J lost 2 bases, V lost 4 bases, and 7 bases had no gene match.

The CDR3 sequence is CASRPTGYSNQPQHF. The CDR3 DNA sequence: TGTGCCAGCAGACCGACAGGTTATAGCAATCAGCCCCAGCATTTT. The rearrangement joins TRBV6-5 to TRBJ1-5; perhaps TRBD1 as D (6 bases). The CDR3 totals 15 residues. V was pared by 6 bases and J by 0 bases, with 12 bases between. Germline CDR1 reads MNHEY; CDR2 reads SVGAGI.

The chain employs TRBV7-9 and TRBJ1-5; 8 bases are a match to TRBD1. The junction had 11 bases not matched to a gene; V was cut back by 4 bases and J by 0 bases. The germline V gene has CDR1 SEHNR and CDR2 FQNEAQ (reference sequence). The CDR3 has 18 residues. The CDR3 DNA reads as TGTGCCAGCAGCTCCTGGACAGGGAGGGCGGGTAGCAATCAGCCCCAGCATTTT. Residues: CASSSWTGRAGSNQPQHF. Complete variable domain (other parts from reference TRBV7-9 and TRBJ1-5): DTGVSQNPRHKITKRGQNVTFRCDPISEHNRLYWYRQTLGQGPEFLTYFQNEAQLEKSRLLSDRFSAERPKGSFSTLEIQRTEQGDSAMYLCASSSWTGRAGSNQPQHFGDGTRLSIL.

J is TRBJ1-2 and V is TRBV18; no firm D call. V was trimmed by 5 bases and J by 3 bases, leaving 13 bases between them. CDR3 length equals 14 residues. The germline V gene encodes CDR1 KGHSH and CDR2 LQKENI. The CDR3 protein is CASSSNYLDYGYTF. CDR3 nucleotides: TGTGCCAGCTCATCCAATTATTTAGACTATGGCTACACCTTC. The variable domain in full, with the rest retrieved from reference TRBV18 and TRBJ1-2, is NAGVMQNPRHLVRRRGQEARLRCSPMKGHSHVYWYRQLPEEGLKFMVYLQKENIIDESGMPKERFSAEFPKEGPSILRIQQVVRGDSAAYFCASSSNYLDYGYTFGSGTRLTVV.

The chain carries TRBV4-3 and TRBJ2-5; D remains unclear. The CDR3 has 14 residues. Trimming took 1 base from V and 5 from J, leaving 11 bases between them. The germline V gene encodes CDR1 LGHNA and CDR2 YSLEER. CDR3 nucleotides: TGCGCCAGCAGCCAAGTGGCTAGTCCGGAGACCCAGTACTTC. Encoded protein: CASSQVASPETQYF.

The V and J genes are TRBV19 and TRBJ1-1, with D unclear. The ends were cut back, 7 bases at V and 0 bases at J, with 12 bases in the middle. Per germline, CDR1 LNHDA and CDR2 SQIVND (reference sequence). The CDR3 is 14 residues long. The CDR3 sequence is CASKPREMNTEAFF. The CDR3 region has the DNA TGTGCCAGTAAACCTCGGGAGATGAACACTGAAGCTTTCTTT.

The chain carries TRBV2 and TRBJ1-6; 7 bases are shared with TRBD1. Germline assignment: CDR1 SNHLY and CDR2 FYNNEI. The length of the CDR3 is 14 residues. V dropped 6 bases and J dropped 7; count of bases not matched to a gene: 6. CDR3 sequence: CASRETGRNSPLHF. DNA for the CDR3: TGTGCCAGCAGGGAGACAGGGCGGAATTCACCCCTCCACTTT.

This clone was seen a handful of times. The rearrangement joins TRBV18 to TRBJ1-1, with D perhaps matching TRBD1 (5 bases). The V gene lost 3 bases and the J gene lost 5 bases, with 10 bases spanning the gap. Per the germline V gene, CDR1 is KGHSH and CDR2 is LQKENI. This CDR3 region has 13 residues. The CDR3 loop reads CASSPGRETEAFF. CDR3 nucleotides: TGTGCCAGCTCACCGGGCAGGGAAACTGAAGCTTTCTTT.

The count of this clone is one. The chain is built from TRBV11-3 and TRBJ2-7; 13 nucleotides line up with TRBD2. Germline V gene data show CDR1 as SGHNT and CDR2 as YENEEA. With 5 bases clipped from V and 3 bases from J, the junction kept 16 bases outside the gene matches. CDR3 size: 19 residues. The CDR3 reads CASSQRTSGSIGPDYEQYF. In DNA form, the CDR3 reads TGTGCCAGCAGCCAGAGGACTAGCGGGAGCATCGGTCCCGACTACGAGCAGTACTTC.